The 17 T cell receptor beta chains below were found in one sample sequenced in a study of blood T cell repertoires in COVID-19. Profiled with immunoSEQ multiplex PCR; TCRdb holds only in-frame clones, not every one. The repertoire holds under 350,000 clones, with roughly 89% as singletons. The sequenced material came from peripheral blood. All receptors derive from a woman in her 30s with COVID-19, enrolled during active disease.

The chain recombines TRBV28 with TRBJ2-7; 11 nucleotides agree with TRBD2. The CDR3 runs 15 residues. Germline V gene sequence: CDR1 MDHEN, CDR2 SYDVKM. With V trimmed by 4 bases and J by 2 bases, 4 bases remained unmatched. CDR3 amino acids: CASSSGTSGPYEQYV. In DNA form, the CDR3 reads TGTGCCAGCAGTTCCGGGACTAGCGGTCCCTACGAGCAGTACGTC.

The chain joins TRBV6-1 to TRBJ1-2, with 9 bases lining up with TRBD1. The CDR3 covers 18 residues. J lost 4 bases, V lost 4 bases, and 16 bases had no gene match. Germline V gene data show CDR1 as MNHNS and CDR2 as SASEGT. The CDR3 spells CASSARPGQGTEVYGYTF. CDR3 nucleotides: TGTGCCAGCAGTGCACGGCCGGGACAGGGAACAGAAGTCTATGGCTACACCTTC.

The V and J genes are TRBV28 and TRBJ1-5; TRBD1 is a possible D gene (6 bases). CDR1 is MDHEN, CDR2 SYDVKM, per germline. The CDR3 has 15 residues. The ends were cut back, 4 bases at V and 1 base at J, with 11 bases in the middle. The CDR3 spells CASSWYGQSNQPQHF. DNA for the CDR3: TGTGCCAGCAGTTGGTACGGACAGAGCAATCAGCCCCAGCATTTT.

This clone came up once. The J gene is TRBJ2-3, the V gene TRBV6-5; D is perhaps TRBD2 (5 bases). This CDR3 has 12 residues. The ends were cut back, 7 bases at V and 5 bases at J, with 10 bases in the middle. CDR1 is MNHEY and CDR2 is SVGAGI in the germline V gene. The CDR3, as DNA: TGTGCCAGCAAGGACTTTATAGATACGCAGTATTTT. It codes for CASKDFIDTQYF.

The rearrangement uses TRBV2 and TRBJ2-3; tentative D call: TRBD1 (5 bases). V lost 6 bases to trimming and J lost 5 bases, with 9 bases between them. CDR1 and CDR2 (germline): SNHLY, FYNNEI. The CDR3 is 12 amino acids. The CDR3 bases are TGTGCCAGCAGAGGGGATGGAGATACGCAGTATTTT. This translates into CASRGDGDTQYF.

This clone was counted a single time. The chain has TRBV7-9 and TRBJ1-1; maybe TRBD1 (5 bases). Germline-derived CDR1 and CDR2 are SEHNR and FQNEAQ (reference sequence). The V gene lost 5 bases and the J gene lost 5 bases, with 9 bases spanning the gap. CDR3 length: 12 residues. The DNA of the CDR3 is TGTGCCAGCAGCGCGCAGGGAACTGAAGCTTTCTTT. Its translation: CASSAQGTEAFF.

CDR3 amino acids: CASSESPGPSQPQHF. The CDR3 nucleotides are TGTGCCAGCAGTGAATCACCAGGGCCTAGTCAGCCCCAGCATTTT. The gene calls are TRBV6-1 and TRBJ1-5; TRBD1 is a possible D gene (5 bases). V lost 2 bases and J lost 6, with 14 bases in between. Per germline, CDR1 MNHNS and CDR2 SASEGT. The CDR3 runs to 15 residues.

The chain recombines TRBV4-2 with TRBJ1-1; 9 bases fit TRBD1. CDR3 length: 15 amino acids. The V segment lost 0 bases and the J segment 4 bases; nucleotides outside the gene matches: 3. CDR1 and CDR2 from the germline V gene are LGHNA and YNFKEQ. The DNA for the CDR3 is TGTGCCAGCAGCCAAGATAGGACAGGGGCCACTGAAGCTTTCTTT. Translation gives CASSQDRTGATEAFF.

The chain couples TRBV5-1 to TRBJ2-1; 7 nucleotides line up with TRBD1. V dropped 3 bases and J dropped 3; count of bases not matched to a gene: 12. Germline values: CDR1 SGHRS, CDR2 YFSETQ. The CDR3 is made up of 17 amino acids. The CDR3 nucleotides read TGCGCCAGCAGCTCGAATTACAGGGGCGGGTTCTACAATGAGCAGTTCTTC. Translated, it gives CASSSNYRGGFYNEQFF.

The chain has TRBV20-1 and TRBJ2-1, with a weak D call TRBD1 (6 bases). This CDR3 contains 11 residues. V was pared by 7 bases and J by 7 bases, with 11 bases between. Germline-derived CDR1 and CDR2 are DFQATT and SNEGSKA (reference sequence). The CDR3 DNA reads TGCAGTGAAGGACAGTTAAATGAGCAGTTCTTC. It encodes CSEGQLNEQFF.

V and J are TRBV11-3 and TRBJ2-1, with 7 bases matching TRBD1. Germline CDR1 is SGHNT and CDR2 is YENEEA. CDR3 length: 11 amino acids. The V and J ends lost 5 bases and 12 bases, in that order; junction bases with no gene match: 4. As DNA, the CDR3 is TGTGCCAGCAGCGCATCAGGGGGGCAGTTCTTC. Translated: CASSASGGQFF.

The chain joins TRBV12-5 to TRBJ2-5; TRBD1 aligns across 7 bases. Germline V gene lookup returns CDR1 LGHNT and CDR2 FRNRAP. This CDR3 is built from 14 residues. Trimming took 6 bases from V and 4 from J; bases not matched to a gene: 8. The CDR3 protein is CASGRGQVGETQYF. CDR3 nucleotide sequence: TGTGCTAGTGGACGTGGACAGGTCGGAGAGACCCAGTACTTC.

The chain employs TRBV24-1 and TRBJ1-2, with D possibly TRBD1 on 6 matching bases. Trimming stripped 3 bases from V and 2 bases from J, with 12 bases between. CDR3 length: 15 amino acids. Per germline, CDR1 KGHDR and CDR2 SFDVKD. CDR3 sequence: CATSDPTQGNYGYTF. In nucleotides, the CDR3 is TGTGCCACCAGTGATCCCACACAGGGAAACTATGGCTACACCTTC.

This chain connects TRBV5-1 to TRBJ1-1; D uncertain. The germline V and J ends were trimmed by 5 bases and 1 base, with 9 bases remaining between them. The CDR3 contains 13 residues. In germline, CDR1 is SGHRS, CDR2 YFSETQ. The CDR3: CASSRSGNTEAFF. CDR3 nucleotides: TGCGCCAGCAGTAGGAGCGGGAACACTGAAGCTTTCTTT. The whole variable domain, remainder taken from reference TRBV5-1 and TRBJ1-1, is KAGVTQTPRYLIKTRGQQVTLSCSPISGHRSVSWYQQTPGQGLQFLFEYFSETQRNKGNFPGRFSGRQFSNSRSEMNVSTLELGDSALYLCASSRSGNTEAFFGQGTRLTVV.

The V call is TRBV3-1 (or the pseudogene TRBV3-2), the J call TRBJ1-4; D is unclear. V lost 5 bases and J 4 bases, leaving 11 bases between the germline ends. The CDR3 runs 14 residues. Germline CDR1 is LGHDT and CDR2 is YNNKEL (reference sequence). CDR3 coding DNA: TGTGCCAGCAGCATAGAAGCGTTTAATGAAAAACTGTTTTTT. Translation gives CASSIEAFNEKLFF.

V gene TRBV6-5 combines with J gene TRBJ1-1, with TRBD1 as a possible D gene (6 bases). V lost 0 bases and J lost 0, with 11 bases in between. CDR3 length: 16 amino acids. Per germline, CDR1 MNHEY and CDR2 SVGAGI. The CDR3 is CASSYSIYRVNTEAFF. For the CDR3, the DNA is TGTGCCAGCAGTTACTCGATTTACAGGGTGAACACTGAAGCTTTCTTT.

This chain connects TRBV7-2 to TRBJ2-5; 7 nucleotides align to TRBD2. The CDR3 sequence is 13 residues long. Unmatched junction bases numbered 1, after V lost 3 bases and J lost 3 bases. Germline loops: CDR1 SGHTA, CDR2 FQGNSA. The CDR3 sequence is CASSFGTKETQYF. CDR3 DNA sequence: TGTGCCAGCAGCTTCGGGACTAAAGAGACCCAGTACTTC.